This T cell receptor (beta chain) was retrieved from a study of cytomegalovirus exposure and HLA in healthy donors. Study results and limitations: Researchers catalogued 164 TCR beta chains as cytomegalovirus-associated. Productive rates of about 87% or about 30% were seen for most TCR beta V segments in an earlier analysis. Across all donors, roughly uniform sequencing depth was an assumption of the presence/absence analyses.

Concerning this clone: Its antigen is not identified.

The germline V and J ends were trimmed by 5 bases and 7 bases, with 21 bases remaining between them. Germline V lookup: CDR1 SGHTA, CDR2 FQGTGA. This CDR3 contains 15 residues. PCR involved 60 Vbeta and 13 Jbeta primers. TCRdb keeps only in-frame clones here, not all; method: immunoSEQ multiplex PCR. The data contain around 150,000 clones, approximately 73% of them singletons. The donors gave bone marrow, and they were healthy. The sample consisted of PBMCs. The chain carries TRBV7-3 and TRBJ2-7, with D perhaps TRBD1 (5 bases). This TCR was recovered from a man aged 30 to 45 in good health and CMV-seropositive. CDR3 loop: CASSPSGAEVWEQYF. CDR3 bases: TGTGCCAGCAGCCCTAGTGGGGCAGAAGTCTGGGAGCAGTACTTC.